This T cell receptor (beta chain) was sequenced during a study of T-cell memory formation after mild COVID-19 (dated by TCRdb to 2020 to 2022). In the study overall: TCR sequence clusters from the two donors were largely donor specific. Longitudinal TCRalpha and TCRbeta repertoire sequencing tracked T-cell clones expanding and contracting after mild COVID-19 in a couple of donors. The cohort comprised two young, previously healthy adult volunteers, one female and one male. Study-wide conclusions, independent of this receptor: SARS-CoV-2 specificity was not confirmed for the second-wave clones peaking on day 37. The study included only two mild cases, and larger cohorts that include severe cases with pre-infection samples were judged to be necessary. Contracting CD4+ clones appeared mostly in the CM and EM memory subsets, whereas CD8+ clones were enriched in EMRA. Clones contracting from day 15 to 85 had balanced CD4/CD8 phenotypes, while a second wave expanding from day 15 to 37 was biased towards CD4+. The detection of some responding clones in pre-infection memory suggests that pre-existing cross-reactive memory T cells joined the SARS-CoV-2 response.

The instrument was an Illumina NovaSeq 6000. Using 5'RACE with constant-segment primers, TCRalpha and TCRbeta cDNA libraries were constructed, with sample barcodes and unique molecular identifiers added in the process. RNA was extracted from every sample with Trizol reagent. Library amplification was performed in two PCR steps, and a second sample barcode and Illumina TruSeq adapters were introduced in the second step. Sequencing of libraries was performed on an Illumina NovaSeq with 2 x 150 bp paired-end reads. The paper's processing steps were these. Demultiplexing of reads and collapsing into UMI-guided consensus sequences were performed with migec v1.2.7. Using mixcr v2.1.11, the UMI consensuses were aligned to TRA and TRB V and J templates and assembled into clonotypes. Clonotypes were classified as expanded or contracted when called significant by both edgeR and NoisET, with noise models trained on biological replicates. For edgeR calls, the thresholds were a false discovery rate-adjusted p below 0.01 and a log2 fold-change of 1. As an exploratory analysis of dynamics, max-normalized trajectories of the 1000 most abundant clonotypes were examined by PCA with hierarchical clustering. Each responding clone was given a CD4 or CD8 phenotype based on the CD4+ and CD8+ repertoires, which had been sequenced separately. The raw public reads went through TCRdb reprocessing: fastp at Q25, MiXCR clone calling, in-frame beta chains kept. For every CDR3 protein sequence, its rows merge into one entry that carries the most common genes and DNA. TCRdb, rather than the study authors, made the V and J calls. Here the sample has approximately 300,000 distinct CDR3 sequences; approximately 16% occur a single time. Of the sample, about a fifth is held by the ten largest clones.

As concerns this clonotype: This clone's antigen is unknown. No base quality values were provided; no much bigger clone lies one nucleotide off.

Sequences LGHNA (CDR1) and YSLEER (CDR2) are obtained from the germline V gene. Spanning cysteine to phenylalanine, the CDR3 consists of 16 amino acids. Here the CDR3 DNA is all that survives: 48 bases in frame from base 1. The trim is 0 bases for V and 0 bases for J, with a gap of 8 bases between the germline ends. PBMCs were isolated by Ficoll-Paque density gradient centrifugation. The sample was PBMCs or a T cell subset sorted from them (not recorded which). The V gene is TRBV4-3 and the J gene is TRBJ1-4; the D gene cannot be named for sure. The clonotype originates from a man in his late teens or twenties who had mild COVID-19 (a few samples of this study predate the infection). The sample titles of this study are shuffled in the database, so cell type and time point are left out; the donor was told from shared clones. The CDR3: CASSQDGIATNEKLFF. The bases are TGCGCCAGCAGCCAAGATGGTATCGCAACTAATGAAAAACTGTTTTTT.